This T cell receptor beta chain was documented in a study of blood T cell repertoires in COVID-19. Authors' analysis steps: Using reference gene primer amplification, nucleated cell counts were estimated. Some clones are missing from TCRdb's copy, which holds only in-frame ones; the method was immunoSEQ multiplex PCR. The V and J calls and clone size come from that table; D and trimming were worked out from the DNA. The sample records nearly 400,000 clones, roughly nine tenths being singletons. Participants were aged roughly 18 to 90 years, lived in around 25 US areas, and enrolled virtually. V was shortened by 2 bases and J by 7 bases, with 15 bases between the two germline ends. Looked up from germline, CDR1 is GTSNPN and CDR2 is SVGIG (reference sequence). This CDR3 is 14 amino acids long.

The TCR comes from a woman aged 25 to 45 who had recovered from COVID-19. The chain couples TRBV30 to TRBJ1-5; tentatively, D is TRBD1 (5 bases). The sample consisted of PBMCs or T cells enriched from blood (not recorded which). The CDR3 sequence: CAWSKPGYGQPQHF. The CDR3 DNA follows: TGTGCCTGGAGTAAGCCAGGGTATGGCCAGCCCCAGCATTTT.